This TCR beta chain was sequenced during a study of blood T cells in healthy people across ages. This clonotype appeared a single time. Its specificity is unknown. Study observations and caveats: When one million T cells were used, diversity estimates were thought to be underestimates. A greater number of naive CD4+ cells and higher diversity distinguished long-lived donors from aged donors.

A J-beta primer mix and a sample-barcoded 5' primer were used in a second PCR of roughly 6 to 11 cycles. MiXCR, applied by TCRdb to the 5' RACE reads, yields one record per CDR3 protein. The table includes some 1,000,000 distinct CDR3 sequences, less than 25% detected once. The V and J ends lost 4 bases and 8 bases respectively, with 20 bases between them. The CDR3 length is 16 residues. Germline CDR1 and CDR2: SGHTA and FQGNSA. These sequences were also reported in another study, on T cells of mothers and their children. As that report states: Unrelated pairs and related pairs have their TCR recombination output shaped similarly by thymic selection. The overlap seen between related mothers and children slightly exceeded that of unrelated pairs, though not significantly.

The sequence was collected from a girl between 2 and 10 years old in good health. This sequence joins TRBV7-2 and TRBJ1-4, with unresolved D. Input material: blood. The CDR3 loop is CASSWGFGSGEEKLFF. As DNA, the CDR3 is TGTGCCAGCAGCTGGGGTTTTGGGTCCGGAGAGGAAAAACTGTTTTTT.